Each of the 27 T cell receptor beta chains below was sequenced from the same sample in a study of shared T cell receptors in the human thymus. Profiled with immunoSEQ multiplex PCR; TCRdb holds only in-frame clones, not every one. The sample lists hundreds of thousands of clones, around 89% occurring once. The same data also contributed to another study, on human thymus T cells.

Specimen: thymocytes. The receptors come from a boy younger than two with a congenital heart defect.

This clone was detected only a few times. V gene TRBV7-2 combines with J gene TRBJ2-1, with unresolved D. Germline values: CDR1 SGHTA, CDR2 FQGNSA. The ends were cut back, 4 bases at V and 4 bases at J, with 20 bases in the middle. The CDR3 loop spans 17 amino acids. CDR3 coding DNA: TGTGCCAGCAGCTCCCACCGAGGAGTTTCTAGGTACAATGAGCAGTTCTTC. Its translation: CASSSHRGVSRYNEQFF.

J is TRBJ2-7 and V is TRBV6-1, with 8 positions matching TRBD1. The germline CDR1 and CDR2 sequences are MNHNS and SASEGT. V dropped 5 bases and J dropped 1; count of bases not matched to a gene: 7. The CDR3 contains 15 residues. The CDR3: CASSTLDRESYEQYF. The CDR3 DNA sequence: TGTGCCAGCAGTACCCTGGACAGGGAGTCCTACGAGCAGTACTTC.

The chain couples TRBV27 to TRBJ2-1, with 7 positions matching TRBD2. The CDR3 runs to 14 residues. CDR1 is MNHEY, CDR2 SMNVEV, per germline (reference sequence). J lost 2 bases, V lost 5 bases, and 3 bases had no gene match. The DNA for the CDR3 is TGTGCCAGCAGTCCGGGAGGCCCCTACAATGAGCAGTTCTTC. Protein sequence: CASSPGGPYNEQFF.

The J gene is TRBJ2-7, the V gene TRBV5-4, with TRBD2 identical over 16 bases. Losses at the gene ends were 3 bases for V and 6 bases for J; bases not matched to a gene: 3. CDR1 and CDR2 (germline): SGHNT, YYREEE (reference sequence). The CDR3 has 15 amino acids. CDR3 amino acids: CASSWGTSGRAEQYF. The CDR3 DNA sequence: TGTGCCAGCAGCTGGGGGACTAGCGGGAGGGCCGAGCAGTACTTC.

This clone was seen once. The CDR3 reads CAISTSGSDWSGANVLTF. CDR3 sequence (DNA): TGTGCCATCAGCACTAGCGGGAGCGATTGGTCTGGGGCCAACGTCCTGACTTTC. The chain couples TRBV10-3 to TRBJ2-6; 11 nucleotides line up with TRBD2. Germline CDR1 ENHRY, CDR2 SYGVKD. The junction had 8 bases not matched to a gene; V was cut back by 6 bases and J by 1 base. This CDR3 has 18 residues.

This clone has just one count. The rearrangement links TRBV27 to TRBJ1-1, with TRBD1 identical over 8 bases. Germline V gene data show CDR1 as MNHEY and CDR2 as SMNVEV (reference sequence). The CDR3 totals 12 residues. The junction had 0 bases not matched to a gene; V was cut back by 6 bases and J by 3 bases. The CDR3 spells CASRQGDTEAFF. The CDR3 region has the DNA TGTGCCAGCAGACAGGGGGACACTGAAGCTTTCTTT.

The CDR3 region is CASSGWDRGRSGTEAFF. In nucleotides, the CDR3 is TGTGCCAGCAGCGGATGGGACAGGGGGCGATCGGGCACTGAAGCTTTCTTT. The rearrangement links TRBV7-8 to TRBJ1-1, with TRBD1 matching 12 bases. Germline lookup yields CDR1 SGHVS and CDR2 FQNEAQ. The ends lost 5 bases at V and 4 bases at J; junction bases unmatched: 11. There are 17 residues in the CDR3.

The rearrangement uses TRBV5-1 and TRBJ2-7, with 8 bases identical to TRBD2. V was pared by 6 bases and J by 6 bases, with 20 bases of the junction left unmatched. The germline V gene encodes CDR1 SGHRS and CDR2 YFSETQ. This CDR3 is 17 amino acids long. CDR3 bases: TGCGCCAGCAAGGGGGAACTAGCGGAAATATTCGAAGGCGAGCAGTACTTC. The encoded protein is CASKGELAEIFEGEQYF.

The chain links TRBV4-3 to TRBJ2-4, with D unresolved. This CDR3 is 15 amino acids long. The germline V and J ends were trimmed by 4 bases and 3 bases, with 13 bases remaining between them. Germline assignment: CDR1 LGHNA and CDR2 YSLEER. The CDR3 region has the DNA TGCGCCAGCAGCCCGTACAATGGCGGCAAAAACATTCAGTACTTC. Translated, it gives CASSPYNGGKNIQYF.

This rearrangement joins TRBV14 to TRBJ2-7; 8 nucleotides align to TRBD1. This CDR3 is 15 amino acids long. Trimming cost V 0 bases and J 7 bases; bases outside gene matches: 8. Germline V gives CDR1 SGHDN, CDR2 FVKESK. CDR3 region: CASSQDGDRPLEQYF. In DNA form, the CDR3 reads TGTGCCAGCAGCCAAGATGGGGACAGGCCCCTGGAGCAGTACTTC. The full variable domain, rest sourced from reference TRBV14 and TRBJ2-7, is EAGVTQFPSHSVIEKGQTVTLRCDPISGHDNLYWYRRVMGKEIKFLLHFVKESKQDESGMPNNRFLAERTGGTYSTLKVQPAELEDSGVYFCASSQDGDRPLEQYFGPGTRLTVT.

In regard to this clone: One end of the junction is discordant with germline, which a read error may explain. Other DNA variants within this sample encode the same CDR3. The chain employs TRBV19 and TRBJ1-1; D is uncertain. The CDR3 runs 12 residues. CDR1 and CDR2 (germline): LNHDA, SQIVND (reference sequence). This chain's CDR3 is CASSSTELEAFF. The DNA for the CDR3 is TGCGCCAGTAGTTCTACCGAGCTTGAAGCTTTCTTT.

The J gene is TRBJ2-7, the V gene TRBV27; 7 nucleotides line up with TRBD1. In germline, CDR1 is MNHEY, CDR2 SMNVEV (reference sequence). This CDR3 region has 13 residues. V shed 8 bases, J shed 3 bases, and the junction held 7 bases outside the gene matches. CDR3 protein: CASQNRGSYEQYF. The CDR3 DNA reads TGTGCCAGCCAAAACAGGGGAAGCTACGAGCAGTACTTC.

The chain carries TRBV4-3 and TRBJ2-1; perhaps TRBD2 as D (6 bases). The CDR3 covers 14 residues. Germline loops: CDR1 LGHNA, CDR2 YSLEER. With 3 bases removed from V and 7 bases from J, the gap between germline ends came to 13 bases. The CDR3, as DNA: TGCGCCAGCAGCCAGCGTCTAGCGAGGAATGAGCAGTTCTTC. Its translation is CASSQRLARNEQFF.

Notes on this clone: Other DNA sequences within the sample encode an identical CDR3. The rearrangement uses TRBV27 and TRBJ2-7; weak D call: TRBD1 (6 bases). V was pared by 2 bases and J by 0 bases, with 11 bases between. Germline CDR1 and CDR2: MNHEY and SMNVEV (reference sequence). The CDR3 covers 15 residues. The CDR3 sequence is CASSLGGRSSYEQYF. The CDR3 DNA is TGTGCCAGCAGTTTAGGGGGCCGAAGCTCCTACGAGCAGTACTTC.

The chain employs TRBV4-2 and TRBJ2-1; D is possibly TRBD1 (7 bases). Germline values: CDR1 LGHNA, CDR2 YNFKEQ. The CDR3 is 16 amino acids. The V end lost 4 bases, the J end lost 9 bases, and 22 bases lay between the germline ends. In nucleotides, the CDR3 is TGTGCCAGCAGCCCGGGGAGAGGGGGCGGGGTGGGTGAGCAGTTCTTC. It translates to CASSPGRGGGVGEQFF.

This CDR3 is CASKGKGQGYEKLFF. The CDR3 DNA follows: TGTGCCAGCAAGGGGAAAGGACAGGGATATGAAAAACTGTTTTTT. The chain carries TRBV27 and TRBJ1-4, with 8 nucleotides matching TRBD1. The CDR3 runs 15 residues. J gave up 6 bases and V 7 bases, and 10 bases lay outside the gene matches. CDR1 is MNHEY, CDR2 SMNVEV, per germline (reference sequence).

The chain has TRBV27 and TRBJ2-7; 8 bases fit TRBD2. Germline CDR1 and CDR2: MNHEY and SMNVEV (reference sequence). CDR3 length: 17 amino acids. V shed 8 bases and J 4 bases; nucleotides not matched to a gene: 19. DNA of the CDR3: TGTGCCAGCGGTCCTGAGTATAACCTAGCGGGTTCTTACGAGCAGTACTTC. Translation: CASGPEYNLAGSYEQYF.

Note on this clone: The junction differs from germline at one of its ends, possibly a read error. The J gene is TRBJ2-6, the V gene TRBV4-1; no reliable D call. The CDR3 has 14 amino acids. CDR1 MGHRA and CDR2 YSYEKL come from the germline V gene. The CDR3 nucleotides are TGCGCCAGCACCCAAAGCCCTGGGGCCAACGTCCTGACTTTC. It is translated as CASTQSPGANVLTF.

V and J are TRBV7-9 and TRBJ2-7; D might be TRBD2 (5 bases). This CDR3 contains 13 residues. V was trimmed by 5 bases and J by 6 bases, leaving 14 bases between them. Looked up from germline, CDR1 is SEHNR and CDR2 is FQNEAQ (reference sequence). In DNA form, the CDR3 reads TGTGCCAGCAGCGGCCGACGTGAGGGCGAGCAGTACTTC. Residues: CASSGRREGEQYF. Complete variable domain (other parts from reference TRBV7-9 and TRBJ2-7): DTGVSQNPRHKITKRGQNVTFRCDPISEHNRLYWYRQTLGQGPEFLTYFQNEAQLEKSRLLSDRFSAERPKGSFSTLEIQRTEQGDSAMYLCASSGRREGEQYFGPGTRLTVT.

This chain links TRBV19 with TRBJ2-7, with TRBD1 identical over 9 bases. The CDR3 sequence is 13 residues long. Germline values: CDR1 LNHDA, CDR2 SQIVND (reference sequence). V shed 7 bases and J 3 bases; nucleotides not matched to a gene: 4. The CDR3 region has the DNA TGTGCCAGTAAAGGGGACAGGGACTACGAGCAGTACTTC. As protein: CASKGDRDYEQYF.

The chain uses TRBV2 and TRBJ2-7; a possible D gene is TRBD1 (6 bases). Trimming pared 1 base from V and 6 bases from J, leaving 13 bases between. The CDR3 totals 14 residues. CDR1 and CDR2 (germline): SNHLY, FYNNEI. This chain's CDR3 is CASSEDRAPGEQYF. Written as DNA, the CDR3 is TGTGCCAGCAGTGAAGACAGGGCCCCCGGCGAGCAGTACTTC.

The chain carries TRBV6-1 and TRBJ2-7, with TRBD1 matching 10 bases. Per germline, CDR1 MNHNS and CDR2 SASEGT. The CDR3 is 15 residues long. J gave up 11 bases and V 3 bases, and 13 bases lay outside the gene matches. CDR3 DNA: TGTGCCAGCAGTGACCGGGACAGGGGAAACAACGGGAAGTACTTC. It codes for CASSDRDRGNNGKYF.

The CDR3 protein is CASSQDRGEVGYGYTF. CDR3 sequence (DNA): TGCGCCAGCAGCCAAGACCGGGGGGAAGTCGGCTATGGCTACACCTTC. The genes are TRBV4-3 and TRBJ1-2; perhaps TRBD1 as D (5 bases). With 0 bases removed from V and 4 bases from J, the gap between germline ends came to 15 bases. The length of the CDR3 is 16 residues. Germline V lookup: CDR1 LGHNA, CDR2 YSLEER.

The chain is built from TRBV11-3 and TRBJ2-7; D might be TRBD1 (6 bases). Trimming removed 1 base from V and 2 bases from J, with 9 bases in between. Germline loops: CDR1 SGHNT, CDR2 YENEEA. The CDR3 has 14 amino acids. Written as DNA, the CDR3 is TGTGCCAGCAGCTTAGCAGGGGCCCCCTACGAGCAGTACTTC. It yields the protein CASSLAGAPYEQYF. The variable domain in full, with the rest retrieved from reference TRBV11-3 and TRBJ2-7, is EAGVVQSPRYKIIEKKQPVAFWCNPISGHNTLYWYLQNLGQGPELLIRYENEEAVDDSQLPKDRFSAERLKGVDSTLKIQPAELGDSAVYLCASSLAGAPYEQYFGPGTRLTVT.

V gene TRBV10-1 combines with J gene TRBJ2-1; TRBD2 matches 8 bases. Germline V lookup: CDR1 WNHNN, CDR2 SYGVQD (reference sequence). CDR3 length: 14 amino acids. J gave up 7 bases and V 8 bases, and 10 bases lay outside the gene matches. The CDR3 is CASGAGVAGNEQFF. The CDR3 DNA sequence: TGCGCCAGCGGAGCGGGGGTTGCCGGGAATGAGCAGTTCTTC.

Here the CDR3 reads CASSRETGRTDTQYF. In DNA, the CDR3 is TGTGCCAGCAGCCGAGAGACAGGGCGCACAGATACGCAGTATTTT. The chain joins TRBV14 to TRBJ2-3, with TRBD1 matching 7 bases. Trimming took 4 bases from V and 1 from J; bases not matched to a gene: 5. CDR3 length: 15 residues. Germline V gene sequence: CDR1 SGHDN, CDR2 FVKESK.

This rearrangement joins TRBV28 to TRBJ2-1; the match to TRBD2 covers 13 bases. With 7 bases clipped from V and 15 bases from J, the junction kept 12 bases outside the gene matches. The CDR3 length is 14 residues. The germline gives CDR1 MDHEN, CDR2 SYDVKM. The CDR3 nucleotides read TGTGCCAGCATCTCCGGGACTAGCGGGATTGGGGGGTTCTTC. Protein product: CASISGTSGIGGFF. The whole variable domain, filled in from reference TRBV28 and TRBJ2-1, reads DVKVTQSSRYLVKRTGEKVFLECVQDMDHENMFWYRQDPGLGLRLIYFSYDVKMKEKGDIPEGYSVSREKKERFSLILESASTNQTSMYLCASISGTSGIGGFFGPGTRLTVL.